The 5 T cell receptor beta chains given below trace back to one sample, sequenced in a study of brain T cells in children with intractable seizures. Only in-frame clones appear in the TCRdb table, and some are missing; sequencing was by immunoSEQ multiplex PCR. The sample includes fewer than 150,000 clones, roughly 94% of them seen just once. The sample here was peripheral blood, taken at surgery. Receptor source: a boy younger than two with hemimegalencephaly and intractable seizures.

V is TRBV15 and J is TRBJ1-2; 7 bases map to TRBD1. Trimming cost V 1 base and J 6 bases; bases outside gene matches: 2. CDR1 is LNHNV, CDR2 YYDKDF, per germline (reference sequence). The CDR3 spans 13 residues. The CDR3 DNA is TGTGCCACCAGCAGAGGCACAGGGGATGGCTACACCTTC. Translating it yields CATSRGTGDGYTF.

V and J are TRBV5-4 and TRBJ2-5, with D possibly being TRBD1 or TRBD2 (5 bases each). Germline V CDR1 and CDR2: SGHNT, YYREEE (reference sequence). V was pared by 5 bases and J by 4 bases, with 21 bases between. The CDR3 is made up of 16 amino acids. CDR3 sequence reads: CASRSINGEQGETQYF. CDR3 nucleotides: TGTGCCAGCAGGTCGATAAACGGGGAGCAGGGAGAGACCCAGTACTTC.

J is TRBJ1-4 and V is TRBV19, with 9 bases fitting TRBD1. V gave up 6 bases and J gave up 8 bases; unmatched junction bases: 7. This CDR3 is 14 amino acids long. Germline loops: CDR1 LNHDA, CDR2 SQIVND (reference sequence). The CDR3 bases are TGTGCCAGTAGCCCGGGACAGGGACACGAAAAACTGTTTTTT. It translates to CASSPGQGHEKLFF.

CDR3 DNA sequence: TGCAGCGCCCGGGACAGGGGGAGCAATCAGCCCCAGCATTTT. As protein: CSARDRGSNQPQHF. The J gene is TRBJ1-5, the V gene TRBV29-1, with TRBD1 matching 11 bases. V lost 7 bases and J lost 1; bases outside the gene matches: 3. Germline V gene data show CDR1 as SQVTM and CDR2 as ANQGSEA. The CDR3 is 14 amino acids.

The chain carries TRBV5-1 and TRBJ2-7; tentative D call: TRBD2 (5 bases). Germline V gene data show CDR1 as SGHRS and CDR2 as YFSETQ. Trimming took 5 bases from V and 4 from J, leaving 13 bases between them. The CDR3 extends over 13 amino acids. In DNA form, the CDR3 reads TGCGCCAGCAGGGACCTAGAGGGTTACGAGCAGTACTTC. It is translated as CASRDLEGYEQYF.